One and the same sample provided the 31 T cell receptor beta chains below, sequenced in a study of shared clonotypes between healthy human individuals. Data came from immunoSEQ multiplex PCR; TCRdb stores just in-frame clones and leaves some out. The sample includes around 1 million clones, about three quarters of them seen just once. The sample comprised memory CD4+ T cells sorted from blood. The subset: CD45RA-negative fraction. Source of these receptors: a man between 18 and 29 years old in good health.

CDR3: CATTPGTSYYNEQFF. CDR3 bases: TGTGCCACAACCCCCGGGACTAGCTACTACAATGAGCAGTTCTTC. This chain links TRBV30 with TRBJ2-1, with 9 positions matching TRBD2. The V gene end was trimmed by 8 bases and the J gene end by 3 bases; junction bases not matched to a gene: 11. Germline CDR1 and CDR2: GTSNPN and SVGIG (reference sequence). This CDR3 is 15 amino acids long.

The rearrangement links TRBV9 to TRBJ2-1; D is uncertain. The length of the CDR3 is 12 residues. The ends were cut back, 3 bases at V and 9 bases at J, with 10 bases in the middle. Looked up from germline, CDR1 is SGDLS and CDR2 is YYNGEE. Here the CDR3 DNA reads TGTGCCAGCAGCGCCTCCCCCGGTGAGCAGTTCTTC. This encodes CASSASPGEQFF.

This rearrangement joins TRBV5-1 to TRBJ2-3, with 7 bases matching TRBD1. This CDR3 region has 16 residues. Germline assignment: CDR1 SGHRS and CDR2 YFSETQ. V shed 7 bases and J 0 bases; nucleotides not matched to a gene: 11. DNA of the CDR3: TGCGCCAGCCAAGGGACAGCTATATCTAGCACAGATACGCAGTATTTT. Encoded protein: CASQGTAISSTDTQYF.

CDR3 bases: TGTGCCAGCAGTGTAGCCAGGGGGTATGGCTACACCTTC. Amino acids: CASSVARGYGYTF. The chain couples TRBV6-1 to TRBJ1-2; TRBD1 agrees at 7 bases. CDR3 length equals 13 residues. From germline, CDR1 is MNHNS and CDR2 SASEGT. Trimming cost V 4 bases and J 5 bases; bases outside gene matches: 4.

V gene TRBV18 combines with J gene TRBJ1-2; TRBD1 is a possible D gene (6 bases). The V gene lost 0 bases and the J gene lost 5 bases, with 16 bases spanning the gap. The CDR3 length is 16 residues. In germline, CDR1 is KGHSH, CDR2 LQKENI. DNA of the CDR3: TGTGCCAGCTCACCACCGAGTCAGAAAGGGGGATATGGCTACACCTTC. Translation gives CASSPPSQKGGYGYTF.

This clone was recorded a few times. The V gene is TRBV2, the J gene TRBJ2-1, with a tentative D call TRBD2 (5 bases). Germline CDR1 and CDR2: SNHLY and FYNNEI. Deletions cut 4 bases from V and 7 bases from J, with 14 bases between. The CDR3 totals 14 residues. CDR3 in DNA: TGTGCCAGCAGTGTAATGGACTTTAAAAATGAGCAGTTCTTC. Protein: CASSVMDFKNEQFF.

The chain recombines TRBV18 with TRBJ2-2; maybe TRBD2 (6 bases). The CDR3 runs to 15 residues. Germline V gives CDR1 KGHSH, CDR2 LQKENI. V lost 5 bases and J lost 4, with 14 bases in between. This chain's CDR3 is CASSMISGSTGELFF. The CDR3 nucleotides read TGTGCCAGCTCAATGATTAGCGGATCCACCGGGGAGCTGTTTTTT.

The chain uses TRBV5-4 and TRBJ2-2; D gene ambiguous. Between the trimmed V and J ends, which lost 4 bases and 7 bases, there was a span of 8 bases. The CDR3 extends over 12 amino acids. Looked up from germline, CDR1 is SGHNT and CDR2 is YYREEE (reference sequence). The CDR3 reads CASSRWGGELFF. The DNA for the CDR3 is TGTGCCAGCAGCCGATGGGGCGGGGAGCTGTTTTTT.

V usage is TRBV13 and J usage is TRBJ2-7; D is uncertain. The germline V gene has CDR1 PRHDT and CDR2 FYEKMQ (reference sequence). V lost 5 bases to trimming and J lost 1 base, with 15 bases between them. The CDR3 extends over 15 amino acids. CDR3 protein: CASSQGTLRSYEQYF. CDR3 nucleotide sequence: TGTGCCAGCAGCCAAGGAACGCTACGGTCCTACGAGCAGTACTTC.

The V call is TRBV19, the J call TRBJ2-7; D not resolved. V dropped 5 bases and J dropped 4 bases, with 6 bases sitting between them. CDR1 and CDR2 (germline): LNHDA, SQIVND (reference sequence). The CDR3 is 11 amino acids. CDR3 DNA sequence: TGTGCCAGTAGTCCCGGGTACGAGCAGTACTTC. Amino acid sequence: CASSPGYEQYF.

The chain is built from TRBV18 and TRBJ2-5; D remains unclear. This CDR3 is 13 amino acids long. Germline V gene sequence: CDR1 KGHSH, CDR2 LQKENI. V was trimmed by 1 base and J by 3 bases, leaving 6 bases between them. The CDR3 sequence is CASSPQSKETQYF. In DNA form, the CDR3 reads TGTGCCAGCTCACCACAATCCAAAGAGACCCAGTACTTC.

The chain is built from TRBV4-3 and TRBJ1-4; 7 bases are a match to TRBD1. The germline V gene has CDR1 LGHNA and CDR2 YSLEER. The length of the CDR3 is 18 residues. J lost 3 bases, V lost 0 bases, and 10 bases had no gene match. DNA of the CDR3: TGCGCCAGCAGCCAAGATACCCCCCTCAGGGGGGCTAATGAAAAACTGTTTTTT. It yields the protein CASSQDTPLRGANEKLFF.

The V call is TRBV6-4, the J call TRBJ2-3, with D perhaps matching TRBD2 (5 bases). Trimming left V 5 bases short and J 4 bases short, with 19 bases between. The CDR3 is 16 residues long. Germline CDR1 MRHNA, CDR2 SNTAGT. The CDR3 region has the DNA TGTGCCAGCAGTCCCCGGACTCTCGGGGTCCCAGATACGCAGTATTTT. Translating it yields CASSPRTLGVPDTQYF.

This clone was detected only once. V gene TRBV30 combines with J gene TRBJ1-4; no definite D call. Germline assignment: CDR1 GTSNPN and CDR2 SVGIG (reference sequence). The CDR3 consists of 14 residues. V dropped 0 bases and J dropped 8 bases, with 13 bases sitting between them. CDR3 nucleotides: TGTGCCTGGAGTGTAAAGGGAGGCGGCGAAAAACTGTTTTTT. It specifies CAWSVKGGGEKLFF. Full variable domain (remainder filled in from reference TRBV30 and TRBJ1-4): SQTIHQWPATLVQPVGSPLSLECTVEGTSNPNLYWYRQAAGRGLQLLFYSVGIGQISSEVPQNLSASRPQDRQFILSSKKLLLSDSGFYLCAWSVKGGGEKLFFGSGTQLSVL.

The CDR3 sequence is CASSRLREGNSPLHF. In DNA form, the CDR3 reads TGTGCCAGCAGTCGCCTCCGAGAGGGCAATTCACCCCTCCACTTT. This chain connects TRBV2 to TRBJ1-6, with D uncertain. V gave up 5 bases and J gave up 7 bases, with 15 bases separating them. The CDR3 runs to 15 residues. CDR1 is SNHLY and CDR2 is FYNNEI in the germline V gene.

This chain joins TRBV6-6 and TRBJ1-5; D perhaps matches TRBD1 (5 bases). V was shortened by 9 bases and J by 0 bases, with 15 bases between the two germline ends. Germline lookup yields CDR1 MNHNY and CDR2 SVGAGI (reference sequence). This CDR3 has 15 residues. The CDR3 here is CASHRPGDSNQPQHF. The CDR3 nucleotides are TGTGCCAGTCATAGACCGGGGGATAGCAATCAGCCCCAGCATTTT.

The rearrangement joins TRBV30 to TRBJ1-3; D is undetermined. This CDR3 has 13 amino acids. CDR1 and CDR2 from the germline V gene are GTSNPN and SVGIG (reference sequence). The germline V and J ends were trimmed by 1 base and 3 bases, with 7 bases remaining between them. The CDR3 loop is CAWSEQNGNTIYF. Here the CDR3 DNA reads TGTGCCTGGAGTGAACAGAATGGAAACACCATATATTTT.

This chain uses TRBV5-1 with TRBJ1-1, with D uncertain. The V and J ends lost 2 bases and 4 bases respectively, with 12 bases between them. The germline CDR1 and CDR2 sequences are SGHRS and YFSETQ. The CDR3 is made up of 14 amino acids. The CDR3 is CASSLLEGSTEAFF. Here the CDR3 DNA reads TGCGCCAGCAGCTTACTCGAAGGAAGCACTGAAGCTTTCTTT.

The J gene is TRBJ1-1, the V gene TRBV7-9, with a possible D match to TRBD1 (5 bases). Germline V CDR1 and CDR2: SEHNR, FQNEAQ (reference sequence). This CDR3 contains 15 residues. Trimming cost V 1 base and J 4 bases, with 13 bases left between them. The CDR3 DNA reads TGTGCCAGCAGCTTAGGAGCGGGGGTGGGCACTGAAGCTTTCTTT. Translated: CASSLGAGVGTEAFF.

The chain uses TRBV6-6 and TRBJ1-2, with a possible D match to TRBD1 (6 bases). The CDR3 is made up of 12 amino acids. Trimming cost V 11 bases and J 7 bases, with 17 bases left between them. Germline-derived CDR1 and CDR2 are MNHNY and SVGAGI (reference sequence). This CDR3 is CASGAGDSGYTF. DNA of the CDR3: TGTGCCTCCGGAGCAGGGGATAGTGGCTACACCTTC.

This sequence joins TRBV11-2 and TRBJ2-3; 7 positions match TRBD1. Germline CDR1 SGHAT, CDR2 FQNNGV. Unmatched junction bases numbered 6, after V lost 5 bases and J lost 4 bases. The length of the CDR3 is 14 residues. The CDR3 nucleotides are TGTGCCAGCAGCACACAGGGGACAGCAGATACGCAGTATTTT. As protein: CASSTQGTADTQYF.

Points on this clone: The sample has other DNA sequences that encode this CDR3 too. The chain combines TRBV5-1 with TRBJ2-7, with 7 bases lining up with TRBD1. The CDR3 length is 14 residues. The germline V gene encodes CDR1 SGHRS and CDR2 YFSETQ. The ends lost 1 base at V and 4 bases at J; junction bases unmatched: 5. CDR3 sequence reads: CASSLSAGGYEQYF. CDR3 sequence (DNA): TGCGCCAGCAGCTTGTCGGCAGGGGGTTACGAGCAGTACTTC.

This clone was recorded once. This chain connects TRBV30 to TRBJ2-7, with D possibly being TRBD1 (6 bases). Germline V gives CDR1 GTSNPN, CDR2 SVGIG (reference sequence). The V and J ends lost 0 bases and 5 bases respectively, with 8 bases between them. The CDR3 has 12 amino acids. CDR3: CAWSVGGHEQYF. As DNA, the CDR3 is TGTGCCTGGAGTGTAGGGGGACACGAGCAGTACTTC. The whole variable domain, filled in from reference TRBV30 and TRBJ2-7, reads SQTIHQWPATLVQPVGSPLSLECTVEGTSNPNLYWYRQAAGRGLQLLFYSVGIGQISSEVPQNLSASRPQDRQFILSSKKLLLSDSGFYLCAWSVGGHEQYFGPGTRLTVT.

The V gene is TRBV20-1, the J gene TRBJ2-3; D unclear. CDR1 DFQATT and CDR2 SNEGSKA come from the germline V gene (reference sequence). CDR3 length: 11 amino acids. V dropped 5 bases and J dropped 5 bases, with 8 bases sitting between them. This CDR3 is CSAQSVDTQYF. Written as DNA, the CDR3 is TGCAGTGCTCAGAGTGTAGATACGCAGTATTTT.

There are many counts of this clone. This sequence joins TRBV6-6 and TRBJ1-1; 9 bases line up with TRBD1. Germline CDR1 is MNHNY and CDR2 is SVGAGI (reference sequence). This CDR3 comprises 15 residues. The ends lost 10 bases at V and 5 bases at J; junction bases unmatched: 14. CDR3 bases: TGTGCCATCGTACCGGGACAGGGAACCAGAACTGAAGCTTTCTTT. Protein sequence: CAIVPGQGTRTEAFF.

The chain recombines TRBV19 with TRBJ1-2, with D hard to call. Trimming cost V 2 bases and J 4 bases, with 11 bases left between them. The CDR3 totals 14 residues. Germline CDR1 LNHDA, CDR2 SQIVND (reference sequence). CDR3 sequence: CASSIQDQSYGYTF. The DNA of the CDR3 is TGTGCCAGTAGTATACAGGACCAGAGCTATGGCTACACCTTC.

This clone has a handful of counts. This chain uses TRBV4-3 with TRBJ1-6; no reliable D call. The V end was cut by 0 bases, the J end by 7 bases, with 4 bases between. Per the germline V gene, CDR1 is LGHNA and CDR2 is YSLEER. This CDR3 is built from 13 residues. DNA for the CDR3: TGCGCCAGCAGCCAAGATGAGAATTCACCCCTCCACTTT. Protein: CASSQDENSPLHF.

Notes on this clone: The same CDR3 also results from other DNA sequences found in this sample. This sequence joins TRBV25-1 and TRBJ1-2; D remains ambiguous. Trimming pared 6 bases from V and 3 bases from J, leaving 5 bases between. Germline V lookup: CDR1 MGHDK, CDR2 SYGVNS. CDR3 length: 11 amino acids. In DNA, the CDR3 is TGTGCCAGCAGCCTAGACTATGGCTACACCTTC. Translating it yields CASSLDYGYTF.

Only a few counts were recorded for this clone. The rearrangement links TRBV6-5 to TRBJ2-1; 10 bases line up with TRBD2. The length of the CDR3 is 15 residues. CDR1 is MNHEY and CDR2 is SVGAGI in the germline V gene. The V and J ends lost 6 bases and 7 bases, in that order; junction bases with no gene match: 9. CDR3 coding DNA: TGTGCCAGCAGCCTAGCGGGGGCCACTTGGAATGAGCAGTTCTTC. This encodes CASSLAGATWNEQFF.

This clone was counted only a few times. The chain has TRBV2 and TRBJ2-1; D is perhaps TRBD1 (5 bases). The V end lost 7 bases, the J end lost 9 bases, and 13 bases lay between the germline ends. The CDR3 loop spans 12 amino acids. Germline CDR1 reads SNHLY; CDR2 reads FYNNEI. The CDR3 is CASNQYRFEQFF. In DNA form, the CDR3 reads TGTGCCAGCAACCAGTACAGGTTTGAGCAGTTCTTC.

Concerning this clone: A read error is likely, as this CDR3 ends without the conserved phenylalanine or tryptophan. No DNA is shown, since the ends of the CDR3 on it are uncertain; the CDR3 is the one TCRdb lists. The V and J genes are TRBV25-1 and TRBJ2-7; the table's D gene call, TRBD1, was not cross checked with the DNA. Germline V gene lookup returns CDR1 MGHDK and CDR2 SYGVNS. The CDR3 comprises 11 residues, both ends counted. The CDR3 protein is CATHQAGRGNG.